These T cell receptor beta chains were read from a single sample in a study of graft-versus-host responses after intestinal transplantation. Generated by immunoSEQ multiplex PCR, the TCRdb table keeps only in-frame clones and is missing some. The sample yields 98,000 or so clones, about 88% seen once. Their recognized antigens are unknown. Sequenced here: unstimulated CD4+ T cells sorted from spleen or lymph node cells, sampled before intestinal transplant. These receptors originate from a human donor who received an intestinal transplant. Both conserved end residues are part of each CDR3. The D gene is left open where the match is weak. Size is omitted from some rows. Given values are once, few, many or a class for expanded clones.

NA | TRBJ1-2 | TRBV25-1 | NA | TGTGCCAGCAGTGAAAAAGCTAACTATGGCTACACCTTC | CASSEKANYGYTF
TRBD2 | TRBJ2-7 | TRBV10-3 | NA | TGTGCCATCAGGGTAGCGGGGATCATCTCCTACGAGCAGTACTTC | CAIRVAGIISYEQYF
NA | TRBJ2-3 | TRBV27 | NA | TGTGCCAGCAGTCCCCGGGGGCTGTTCACAGATACGCAGTATTTT | CASSPRGLFTDTQYF
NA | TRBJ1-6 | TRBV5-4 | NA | TGTGCCAGCAGCCAGGACTATAATTCACCCCTCCACTTT | CASSQDYNSPLHF
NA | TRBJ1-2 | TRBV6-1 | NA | TGTGCCAGCAGCCGAGGACAGACGAACTATGGCTACACCTTC | CASSRGQTNYGYTF
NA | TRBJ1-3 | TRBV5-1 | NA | TGCGCCAGCAGCTTGGCCGTGGGGGCAGGAGGCTCTGGAAACACCATATATTTT | CASSLAVGAGGSGNTIYF
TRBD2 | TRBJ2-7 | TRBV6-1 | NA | TGTGCCAGCAGGGCAGCGGGATCCCGTTACGAGCAGTACTTC | CASRAAGSRYEQYF
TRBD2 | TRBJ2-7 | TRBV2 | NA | TGTGCCAGCAGTGTGAACGGGGGGGCCTACGAGCAGTACTTC | CASSVNGGAYEQYF
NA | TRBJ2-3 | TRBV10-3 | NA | TGTGCCATCAGTGAGCCGAGCACAGATACGCAGTATTTT | CAISEPSTDTQYF
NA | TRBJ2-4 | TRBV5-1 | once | TGCGCCAGCAGCTTGGTGGCAGGGGTGGAGGGCATTCAGTACTTC | CASSLVAGVEGIQYF
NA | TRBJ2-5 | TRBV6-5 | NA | TGTGCCAGCAGCCGACTCCCACCCCGGACCCAGTACTTC | CASSRLPPRTQYF
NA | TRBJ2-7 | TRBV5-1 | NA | TGCGCCAGCAGCTTGGGATTTGACGAGCAGTACTTC | CASSLGFDEQYF
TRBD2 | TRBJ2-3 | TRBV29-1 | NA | TGCAGCATCCAGACTAGCGCTAGCACAGATACGCAGTATTTT | CSIQTSASTDTQYF
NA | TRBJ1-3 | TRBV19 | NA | TGTGCCAGTAGTTTCAGGGGAGGAAACACCATATATTTT | CASSFRGGNTIYF
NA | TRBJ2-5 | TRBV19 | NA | TGTGCCAGTACCCCAAACGGGGGAGAGGTAGAGACCCAGTACTTC | CASTPNGGEVETQYF